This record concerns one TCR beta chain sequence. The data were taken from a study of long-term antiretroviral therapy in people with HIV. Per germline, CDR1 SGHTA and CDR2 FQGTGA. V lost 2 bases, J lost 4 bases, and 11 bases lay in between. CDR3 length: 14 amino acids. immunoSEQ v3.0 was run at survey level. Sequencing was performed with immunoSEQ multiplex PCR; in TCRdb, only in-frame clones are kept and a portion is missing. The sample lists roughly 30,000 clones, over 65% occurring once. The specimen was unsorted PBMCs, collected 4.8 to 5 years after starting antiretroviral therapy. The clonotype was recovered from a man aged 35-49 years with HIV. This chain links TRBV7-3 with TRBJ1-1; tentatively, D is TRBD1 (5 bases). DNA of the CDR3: TGTGCCAGCAGCTTAGCCGGGGGACTCACTGAAGCTTTCTTT. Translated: CASSLAGGLTEAFF.